The entry below describes one T cell receptor beta chain. Antigen: not known. MiXCR, run by TCRdb on the RT-PCR reads, gives a single entry per CDR3 protein. Among about 830,000 distinct CDR3 sequences, around 20% were seen once, and the ten largest hold approximately 11%. V was shortened by 4 bases and J by 0 bases, with 9 bases between the two germline ends. Germline values: CDR1 KGHDR, CDR2 SFDVKD. This CDR3 comprises 16 residues. The data derive from a study of response to subunit inactivated influenza vaccine. Study outcomes and limitations: Authors suggested each seasonal flu vaccination may recruit only limited numbers of new T cells.

The V and J genes are TRBV24-1 and TRBJ2-6; weak D call: TRBD1 (5 bases). This sample comprised PBMCs from blood, obtained about 5 days after vaccination. This TCR was sampled from a man between 50 and 59 years old who received an inactivated influenza vaccine. CDR3 sequence: CATSESDSSGANVLTF. CDR3 nucleotides: TGTGCCACCAGTGAGTCCGACAGCTCTGGGGCCAACGTCCTGACTTTC.